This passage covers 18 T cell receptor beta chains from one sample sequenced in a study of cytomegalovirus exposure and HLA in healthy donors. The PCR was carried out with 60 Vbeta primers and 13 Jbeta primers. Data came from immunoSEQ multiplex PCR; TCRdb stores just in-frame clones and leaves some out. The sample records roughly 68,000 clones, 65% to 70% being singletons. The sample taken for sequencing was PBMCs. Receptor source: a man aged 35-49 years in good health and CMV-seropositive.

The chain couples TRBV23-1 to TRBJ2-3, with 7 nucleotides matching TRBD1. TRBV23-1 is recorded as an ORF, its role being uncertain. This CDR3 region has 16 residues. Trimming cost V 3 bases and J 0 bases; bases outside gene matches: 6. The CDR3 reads CASSQGDSLSTDTQYF. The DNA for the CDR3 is TGCGCCAGCAGTCAGGGGGACAGTTTAAGCACAGATACGCAGTATTTT.

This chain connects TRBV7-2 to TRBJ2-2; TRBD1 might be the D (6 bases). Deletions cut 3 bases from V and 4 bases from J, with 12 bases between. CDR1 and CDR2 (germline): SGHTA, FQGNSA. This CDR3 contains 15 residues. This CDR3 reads CASSLQQGFTGELFF. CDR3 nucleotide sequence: TGTGCCAGCAGCTTGCAGCAGGGGTTCACCGGGGAGCTGTTTTTT.

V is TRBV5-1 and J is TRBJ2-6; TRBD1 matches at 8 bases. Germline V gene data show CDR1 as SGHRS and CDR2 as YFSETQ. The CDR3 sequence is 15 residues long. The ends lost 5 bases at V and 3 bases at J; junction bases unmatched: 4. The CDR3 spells CASSQGALGANVLTF. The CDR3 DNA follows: TGCGCCAGCAGTCAGGGGGCGCTTGGGGCCAACGTCCTGACTTTC.

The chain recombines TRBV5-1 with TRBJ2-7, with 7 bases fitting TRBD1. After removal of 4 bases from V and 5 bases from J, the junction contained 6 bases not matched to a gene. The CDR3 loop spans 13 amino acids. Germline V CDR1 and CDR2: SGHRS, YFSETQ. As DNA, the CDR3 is TGCGCCAGCAGCCCAGGAGACAGGGACGAGCAGTACTTC. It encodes CASSPGDRDEQYF.

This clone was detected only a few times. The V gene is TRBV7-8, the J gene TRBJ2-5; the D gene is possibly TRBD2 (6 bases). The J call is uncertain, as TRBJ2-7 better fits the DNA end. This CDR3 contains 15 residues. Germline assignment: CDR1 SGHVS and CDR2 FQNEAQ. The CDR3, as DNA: TGTGCCAGCAGCTTACCTGAAGGAGGGGTTAACGAGCAGTACTTC. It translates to CASSLPEGGVNEQYF.

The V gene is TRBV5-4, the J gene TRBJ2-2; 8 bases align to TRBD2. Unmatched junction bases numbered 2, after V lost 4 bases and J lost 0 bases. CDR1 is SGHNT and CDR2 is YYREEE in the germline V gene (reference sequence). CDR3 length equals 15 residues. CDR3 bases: TGTGCCAGCAGCCCGGGGGGGGCGAACACCGGGGAGCTGTTTTTT. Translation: CASSPGGANTGELFF.

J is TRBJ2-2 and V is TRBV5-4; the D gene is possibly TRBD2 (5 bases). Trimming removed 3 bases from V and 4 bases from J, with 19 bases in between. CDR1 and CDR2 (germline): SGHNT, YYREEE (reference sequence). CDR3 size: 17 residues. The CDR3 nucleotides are TGTGCCAGCAGCTCAGAGGGCGGTGCGGTGCCCACCGGGGAGCTGTTTTTT. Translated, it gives CASSSEGGAVPTGELFF.

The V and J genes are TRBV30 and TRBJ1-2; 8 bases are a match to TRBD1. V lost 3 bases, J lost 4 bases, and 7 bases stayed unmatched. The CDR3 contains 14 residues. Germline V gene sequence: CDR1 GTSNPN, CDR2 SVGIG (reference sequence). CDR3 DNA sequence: TGTGCCTGGAGCAGGACAGGGCGAAGCTATGGCTACACCTTC. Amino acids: CAWSRTGRSYGYTF.

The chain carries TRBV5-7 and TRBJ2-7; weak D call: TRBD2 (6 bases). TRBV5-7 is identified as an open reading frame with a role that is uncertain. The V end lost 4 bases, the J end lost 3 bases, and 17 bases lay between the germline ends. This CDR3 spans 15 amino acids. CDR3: CASSHWRGPHYEQYF. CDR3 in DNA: TGTGCCAGCAGCCATTGGAGGGGCCCGCACTACGAGCAGTACTTC.

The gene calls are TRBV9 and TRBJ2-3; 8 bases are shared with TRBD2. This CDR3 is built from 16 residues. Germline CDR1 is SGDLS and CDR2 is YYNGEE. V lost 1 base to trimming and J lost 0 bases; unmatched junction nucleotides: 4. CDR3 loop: CASSVREGSSTDTQYF. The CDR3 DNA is TGTGCCAGCAGCGTACGGGAGGGGAGCAGCACAGATACGCAGTATTTT.

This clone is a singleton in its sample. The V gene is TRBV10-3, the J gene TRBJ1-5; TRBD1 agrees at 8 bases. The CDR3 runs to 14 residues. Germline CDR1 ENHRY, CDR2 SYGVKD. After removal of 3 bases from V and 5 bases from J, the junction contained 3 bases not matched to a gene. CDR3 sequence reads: CAISEGQGDQPQHF. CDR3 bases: TGTGCCATCAGTGAAGGACAGGGTGATCAGCCCCAGCATTTT.

The CDR3 loop reads CAWSQGVITDTQYF. For the CDR3, the DNA is TGTGCCTGGAGCCAAGGGGTTATCACAGATACGCAGTATTTT. J is TRBJ2-3 and V is TRBV30, with D tentatively TRBD1 (5 bases). V was trimmed by 3 bases and J by 2 bases, leaving 12 bases between them. CDR3 length equals 14 residues. Germline V CDR1 and CDR2: GTSNPN, SVGIG (reference sequence). Complete variable domain (other parts from reference TRBV30 and TRBJ2-3): SQTIHQWPATLVQPVGSPLSLECTVEGTSNPNLYWYRQAAGRGLQLLFYSVGIGQISSEVPQNLSASRPQDRQFILSSKKLLLSDSGFYLCAWSQGVITDTQYFGPGTRLTVL.

The CDR3 region is CATSRFTPNTEAFF. CDR3 in DNA: TGTGCCACCAGCAGATTCACACCGAACACTGAAGCTTTCTTT. The J gene is TRBJ1-1, the V gene TRBV15; D unclear. CDR3 length: 14 residues. Trimming took off 2 bases at V and 1 base at J, with 8 bases between the two ends. Looked up from germline, CDR1 is LNHNV and CDR2 is YYDKDF (reference sequence).

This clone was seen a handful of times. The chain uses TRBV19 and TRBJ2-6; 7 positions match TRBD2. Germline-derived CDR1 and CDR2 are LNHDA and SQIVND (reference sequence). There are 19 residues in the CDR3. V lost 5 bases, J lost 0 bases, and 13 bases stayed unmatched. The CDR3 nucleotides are TGTGCCAGTAGTGCATGGGGGGGGGACGTTAACTCTGGGGCCAACGTCCTGACTTTC. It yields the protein CASSAWGGDVNSGANVLTF.

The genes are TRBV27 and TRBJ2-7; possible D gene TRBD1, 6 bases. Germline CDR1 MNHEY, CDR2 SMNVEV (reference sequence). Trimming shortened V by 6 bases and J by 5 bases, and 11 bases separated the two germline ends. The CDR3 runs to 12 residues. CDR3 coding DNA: TGTGCCAGCAGCACCCCAGGGGACGAGCAGTACTTC. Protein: CASSTPGDEQYF.

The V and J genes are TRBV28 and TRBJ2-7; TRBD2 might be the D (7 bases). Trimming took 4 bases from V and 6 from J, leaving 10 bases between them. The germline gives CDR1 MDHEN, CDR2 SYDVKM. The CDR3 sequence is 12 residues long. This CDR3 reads CASSSGGAEQYF. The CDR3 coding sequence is TGTGCCAGCAGTTCGGGGGGCGCCGAGCAGTACTTC.

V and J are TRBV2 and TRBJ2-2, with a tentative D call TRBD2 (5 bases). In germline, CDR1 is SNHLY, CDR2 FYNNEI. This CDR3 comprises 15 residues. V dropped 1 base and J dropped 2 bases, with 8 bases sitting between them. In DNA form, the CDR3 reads TGTGCCAGCAGTGAAGTCAGGACTAACACCGGGGAGCTGTTTTTT. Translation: CASSEVRTNTGELFF. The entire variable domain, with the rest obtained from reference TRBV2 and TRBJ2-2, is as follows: EPEVTQTPSHQVTQMGQEVILRCVPISNHLYFYWYRQILGQKVEFLVSFYNNEISEKSEIFDDQFSVERPDGSNFTLKIRSTKLEDSAMYFCASSEVRTNTGELFFGEGSRLTVL.

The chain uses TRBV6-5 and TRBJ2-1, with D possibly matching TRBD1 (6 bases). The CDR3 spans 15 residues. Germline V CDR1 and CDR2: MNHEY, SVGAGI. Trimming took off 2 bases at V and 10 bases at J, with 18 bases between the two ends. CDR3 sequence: CASSYMARGSGEQFF. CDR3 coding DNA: TGTGCCAGCAGTTACATGGCCAGGGGCTCCGGGGAGCAGTTCTTC.